The rows below give T cell receptor beta chains drawn from one sample of a study of spatial heterogeneity in lung cancer. TCRdb used MiXCR to reprocess the 5' RACE reads, holding one entry per CDR3 protein. The table includes 5,600 or so distinct CDR3 sequences, about 5.2% detected once. Here the sequenced sample was lung tumor tissue, taken at surgery. These receptors all come from a male donor with early-stage non-small cell lung cancer. CDR3s include the opening cysteine and the closing phenylalanine or tryptophan. The D gene is left open where the match is weak. Not every row has a clone size; where given, it reads once, few, many or a size class.

CDR3 protein: CASSLSTVGTEAFF; CDR3 DNA: TGTGCCAGCAGTTTGTCTACAGTGGGCACTGAAGCTTTCTTT; V gene: TRBV12-3/TRBV12-4; J gene: TRBJ1-1; D gene: .; clone size: many
CDR3 protein: CASSPTGSQETQYF; CDR3 DNA: TGTGCCAGCAGCCCGACAGGGTCCCAAGAGACCCAGTACTTC; V gene: TRBV5-4; J gene: TRBJ2-5; D gene: TRBD1; clone size: many
CDR3 protein: CASSLRTSIYNEQFF; CDR3 DNA: TGTGCCAGCAGCCTGAGGACTTCAATCTACAATGAGCAGTTCTTC; V gene: TRBV11-3; J gene: TRBJ2-1; D gene: .; clone size: medium-sized
CDR3 protein: CASSQETGESMNTEAFF; CDR3 DNA: TGTGCCAGCAGCCAAGAAACAGGGGAAAGCATGAACACTGAAGCTTTCTTT; V gene: TRBV3-1; J gene: TRBJ1-1; D gene: TRBD1; clone size: many
CDR3 protein: CSAPALAAYNEQFF; CDR3 DNA: TGCAGTGCCCCGGCGCTAGCGGCCTACAATGAGCAGTTCTTC; V gene: TRBV20-1; J gene: TRBJ2-1; D gene: TRBD2; clone size: medium-sized
CDR3 protein: CASSQVPGAQWDTQYF; CDR3 DNA: TGTGCCAGCAGCCAAGTACCAGGGGCCCAGTGGGATACGCAGTATTTT; V gene: TRBV14; J gene: TRBJ2-3; D gene: .; clone size: medium-sized
CDR3 protein: CSVAPVGQGTGTEAFF; CDR3 DNA: TGCAGCGTTGCCCCTGTAGGACAGGGGACGGGCACTGAAGCTTTCTTT; V gene: TRBV29-1; J gene: TRBJ1-1; D gene: TRBD1; clone size: medium-sized
CDR3 protein: CASGQGSSSGNTIYF; CDR3 DNA: TGCGCCAGCGGGCAGGGCTCCAGCTCTGGAAACACCATATATTTT; V gene: TRBV5-1; J gene: TRBJ1-3; D gene: .; clone size: .
CDR3 protein: CASSVGTAAGKQYF; CDR3 DNA: TGTGCCAGCAGCGTAGGGACAGCAGCTGGGAAGCAGTACTTC; V gene: TRBV7-9; J gene: TRBJ2-7; D gene: TRBD1; clone size: many
CDR3 protein: CASSESQGAGTEAFF; CDR3 DNA: TGTGCCAGCAGTGAATCGCAGGGGGCAGGTACTGAAGCTTTCTTT; V gene: TRBV25-1; J gene: TRBJ1-1; D gene: TRBD1; clone size: few
CDR3 protein: CASSLNSPNTGELFF; CDR3 DNA: TGTGCCAGCAGTTTAAACAGCCCGAACACCGGGGAGCTGTTTTTT; V gene: TRBV12-3/TRBV12-4; J gene: TRBJ2-2; D gene: .; clone size: medium-sized
CDR3 protein: CASSLTGNQETQYF; CDR3 DNA: TGTGCCAGCAGCTTGACCGGGAACCAAGAGACCCAGTACTTC; V gene: TRBV5-4; J gene: TRBJ2-5; D gene: .; clone size: few
CDR3 protein: CASSPSAIEQYF; CDR3 DNA: TGTGCCAGCAGCCCGTCTGCGATCGAGCAGTACTTC; V gene: TRBV7-2; J gene: TRBJ2-7; D gene: .; clone size: many
CDR3 protein: CSASKQGANTGELFF; CDR3 DNA: TGCAGTGCTAGTAAACAGGGAGCGAACACCGGGGAGCTGTTTTTT; V gene: TRBV20-1; J gene: TRBJ2-2; D gene: .; clone size: many
CDR3 protein: CASSLSGSGVYNEQFF; CDR3 DNA: TGTGCCAGCAGCCTCTCTGGGAGCGGGGTCTACAATGAGCAGTTCTTC; V gene: TRBV6-5; J gene: TRBJ2-1; D gene: TRBD2; clone size: medium-sized
CDR3 protein: CASSPGDYPQETQYF; CDR3 DNA: TGTGCCAGCAGCCCAGGGGACTACCCACAAGAGACCCAGTACTTC; V gene: TRBV7-2; J gene: TRBJ2-5; D gene: .; clone size: many
CDR3 protein: CASSLGTGGIGYGYTF; CDR3 DNA: TGTGCCAGCAGCTTGGGTACAGGGGGCATAGGCTATGGCTACACCTTC; V gene: TRBV5-4; J gene: TRBJ1-2; D gene: TRBD1; clone size: medium-sized
CDR3 protein: CASSQAASGRGTDTQYF; CDR3 DNA: TGTGCCAGCAGCCAGGCCGCTAGCGGGAGAGGCACAGATACGCAGTATTTT; V gene: TRBV4-2; J gene: TRBJ2-3; D gene: TRBD2; clone size: many
CDR3 protein: CASNLDRVECNQPQHF; CDR3 DNA: TGTGCCAGCAACCTAGACAGGGTGGAATGCAATCAGCCCCAGCATTTT; V gene: TRBV6-5; J gene: TRBJ1-5; D gene: TRBD1; clone size: many
CDR3 protein: CASSPVQGQPNTEAFF; CDR3 DNA: TGTGCCAGCTCACCCGTACAGGGACAGCCGAACACTGAAGCTTTCTTT; V gene: TRBV18; J gene: TRBJ1-1; D gene: TRBD1; clone size: medium-sized
CDR3 protein: CASSSAGARWDEQYF; CDR3 DNA: TGTGCCAGCAGCTCCGCCGGGGCGAGATGGGACGAGCAGTACTTC; V gene: TRBV13; J gene: TRBJ2-7; D gene: .; clone size: many
CDR3 protein: CSASGAGSTDTQYF; CDR3 DNA: TGCAGTGCTAGTGGGGCAGGTAGCACAGATACGCAGTATTTT; V gene: TRBV20-1; J gene: TRBJ2-3; D gene: .; clone size: medium-sized
CDR3 protein: CASAVAGSYEQYF; CDR3 DNA: TGTGCCAGCGCTGTAGCGGGGAGCTACGAGCAGTACTTC; V gene: TRBV2; J gene: TRBJ2-7; D gene: TRBD2; clone size: many
CDR3 protein: CASSQYTGWKQPQHF; CDR3 DNA: TGCGCCAGCAGCCAATACACAGGGTGGAAACAGCCCCAGCATTTT; V gene: TRBV4-3; J gene: TRBJ1-5; D gene: .; clone size: many
CDR3 protein: CAISENPGQPQHF; CDR3 DNA: TGTGCCATCAGTGAAAATCCGGGTCAGCCCCAGCATTTT; V gene: TRBV10-3; J gene: TRBJ1-5; D gene: .; clone size: .
CDR3 protein: CASSLVSSTDTQYF; CDR3 DNA: TGTGCCAGCAGCCTCGTCTCTAGCACAGATACGCAGTATTTT; V gene: TRBV3-1; J gene: TRBJ2-3; D gene: .; clone size: many
CDR3 protein: CASSYGNYGYTF; CDR3 DNA: TGTGCCAGCAGTTACGGGAACTATGGCTACACCTTC; V gene: TRBV6-5; J gene: TRBJ1-2; D gene: .; clone size: medium-sized
CDR3 protein: CASSPAAGAGNTIYF; CDR3 DNA: TGTGCCAGCAGCCCCGCGGCAGGGGCGGGAAACACCATATATTTT; V gene: TRBV7-2; J gene: TRBJ1-3; D gene: .; clone size: few
CDR3 protein: CASSPLTGTNTGELFF; CDR3 DNA: TGTGCCAGCTCACCACTTACAGGGACCAACACCGGGGAGCTGTTTTTT; V gene: TRBV18; J gene: TRBJ2-2; D gene: .; clone size: medium-sized
CDR3 protein: CASTYARVGQPQHF; CDR3 DNA: TGTGCCAGCACCTACGCGAGGGTTGGCCAGCCCCAGCATTTT; V gene: TRBV6-6; J gene: TRBJ1-5; D gene: .; clone size: medium-sized
CDR3 protein: CAISEGLAGSNEQFF; CDR3 DNA: TGTGCCATCAGTGAGGGACTAGCGGGATCCAATGAGCAGTTCTTC; V gene: TRBV10-3; J gene: TRBJ2-1; D gene: TRBD2; clone size: many
CDR3 protein: CASSTSGRGEQYF; CDR3 DNA: TGTGCCAGCAGTACTAGCGGGAGAGGCGAGCAGTACTTC; V gene: TRBV12-3/TRBV12-4; J gene: TRBJ2-7; D gene: TRBD2; clone size: many
CDR3 protein: CSVETVGGEKLFF; CDR3 DNA: TGCAGCGTTGAGACGGTGGGAGGTGAAAAACTGTTTTTT; V gene: TRBV29-1; J gene: TRBJ1-4; D gene: .; clone size: .
CDR3 protein: CASSWPLHAGSTDTQYF; CDR3 DNA: TGCGCCAGCAGCTGGCCCCTGCATGCAGGGAGCACAGATACGCAGTATTTT; V gene: TRBV5-1; J gene: TRBJ2-3; D gene: .; clone size: medium-sized
CDR3 protein: CASSPPSLSNTGELFF; CDR3 DNA: TGTGCCAGCTCACCACCGAGCTTATCAAACACCGGGGAGCTGTTTTTT; V gene: TRBV18; J gene: TRBJ2-2; D gene: .; clone size: many
CDR3 protein: CASSLPPGDTQYF; CDR3 DNA: TGTGCCAGCAGCCTCCCCCCCGGAGATACGCAGTATTTT; V gene: TRBV3-1; J gene: TRBJ2-3; D gene: .; clone size: .
CDR3 protein: CASSLGADRTYEQYF; CDR3 DNA: TGTGCCAGCAGCTTGGGAGCGGACAGGACCTACGAGCAGTACTTC; V gene: TRBV5-4; J gene: TRBJ2-7; D gene: TRBD1; clone size: many
CDR3 protein: CASSTQRGANTGELFF; CDR3 DNA: TGTGCCAGCAGCACGCAGCGGGGGGCGAACACCGGGGAGCTGTTTTTT; V gene: TRBV7-2; J gene: TRBJ2-2; D gene: TRBD2; clone size: few
CDR3 protein: CASSLDPPGEQYF; CDR3 DNA: TGTGCCAGCAGCTTAGACCCCCCGGGGGAGCAGTACTTC; V gene: TRBV7-8; J gene: TRBJ2-7; D gene: .; clone size: many
CDR3 protein: CSASRGGWRNEQFF; CDR3 DNA: TGCAGTGCTAGCAGGGGAGGCTGGCGGAATGAGCAGTTCTTC; V gene: TRBV20-1; J gene: TRBJ2-1; D gene: .; clone size: many
CDR3 protein: CACGDGVGSPLHF; CDR3 DNA: TGCGCCTGCGGAGATGGGGTCGGTTCACCCCTCCACTTT; V gene: TRBV5-1; J gene: TRBJ1-6; D gene: .; clone size: many
CDR3 protein: CASIRTGPNTGELFF; CDR3 DNA: TGTGCCAGCATTAGGACAGGACCGAACACCGGGGAGCTGTTTTTT; V gene: TRBV6-1; J gene: TRBJ2-2; D gene: TRBD1; clone size: few
CDR3 protein: CASRAGPAVTNIQYF; CDR3 DNA: TGTGCCAGCAGGGCCGGGCCAGCTGTAACGAACATTCAGTACTTC; V gene: TRBV5-6; J gene: TRBJ2-4; D gene: .; clone size: many
CDR3 protein: CASRGRTNTEAFF; CDR3 DNA: TGTGCCAGCAGGGGCAGGACGAACACTGAAGCTTTCTTT; V gene: TRBV6-2/TRBV6-3; J gene: TRBJ1-1; D gene: .; clone size: medium-sized
CDR3 protein: CASKLQGTSYNEQFF; CDR3 DNA: TGTGCCAGTAAGCTACAGGGGACCTCCTACAATGAGCAGTTCTTC; V gene: TRBV19; J gene: TRBJ2-1; D gene: TRBD1; clone size: many
CDR3 protein: CASNIDRANTEAFF; CDR3 DNA: TGTGCCAGCAACATCGACAGGGCGAACACTGAAGCTTTCTTT; V gene: TRBV27; J gene: TRBJ1-1; D gene: TRBD1; clone size: many
CDR3 protein: CSARSSPGWLDQPQHF; CDR3 DNA: TGCAGTGCTAGGTCCTCACCGGGCTGGTTAGATCAGCCCCAGCATTTT; V gene: TRBV20-1; J gene: TRBJ1-5; D gene: .; clone size: many
CDR3 protein: CASSSEPESSYNEQFF; CDR3 DNA: TGCGCCAGCAGCTCAGAGCCCGAGAGCTCCTACAATGAGCAGTTCTTC; V gene: TRBV5-1; J gene: TRBJ2-1; D gene: .; clone size: many
CDR3 protein: CASSQDSSYNSPLHF; CDR3 DNA: TGCGCCAGCAGCCAAGACAGCTCCTATAATTCACCCCTCCACTTT; V gene: TRBV4-1; J gene: TRBJ1-6; D gene: .; clone size: many
CDR3 protein: CASSQEGRDGNIQYF; CDR3 DNA: TGTGCCAGCAGCCAAGAGGGTAGAGACGGGAACATTCAGTACTTC; V gene: TRBV3-1; J gene: TRBJ2-4; D gene: .; clone size: many
CDR3 protein: CASTRRQGADTQYF; CDR3 DNA: TGTGCCAGCACTAGACGACAGGGGGCAGATACGCAGTATTTT; V gene: TRBV6-2/TRBV6-3; J gene: TRBJ2-3; D gene: TRBD1; clone size: medium-sized
CDR3 protein: CASSSAVHPDTQYF; CDR3 DNA: TGTGCCAGCAGCTCAGCGGTGCATCCCGATACGCAGTATTTT; V gene: TRBV4-2; J gene: TRBJ2-3; D gene: .; clone size: medium-sized
CDR3 protein: CASSLYVNWDQETQYF; CDR3 DNA: TGTGCTAGCAGCTTATATGTCAATTGGGACCAAGAGACCCAGTACTTC; V gene: TRBV7-7; J gene: TRBJ2-5; D gene: .; clone size: many
CDR3 protein: CSARRSVDMNTEAFF; CDR3 DNA: TGCAGTGCTAGAAGATCCGTAGATATGAACACTGAAGCTTTCTTT; V gene: TRBV20-1; J gene: TRBJ1-1; D gene: .; clone size: medium-sized
CDR3 protein: CASSHFTGGGPAGVQYF; CDR3 DNA: TGTGCCAGCAGTCATTTCACTGGCGGGGGACCCGCGGGTGTGCAGTATTTT; V gene: TRBV2; J gene: TRBJ2-3; D gene: TRBD2; clone size: many
CDR3 protein: CASSLNEQFF; CDR3 DNA: TGTGCCAGCAGTTTGAATGAGCAGTTCTTC; V gene: TRBV12-3/TRBV12-4; J gene: TRBJ2-1; D gene: .; clone size: large
CDR3 protein: CASSLKNSPLHF; CDR3 DNA: TGTGCCAGCAGCTTAAAGAATTCACCCCTCCACTTT; V gene: TRBV7-9; J gene: TRBJ1-6; D gene: .; clone size: medium-sized
CDR3 protein: CASSLGRGLYNEQFF; CDR3 DNA: TGTGCCAGCAGCTTAGGGAGGGGCCTTTACAATGAGCAGTTCTTC; V gene: TRBV7-9; J gene: TRBJ2-1; D gene: .; clone size: many
CDR3 protein: CASSPFSIGGRETQYF; CDR3 DNA: TGTGCCAGCTCACCTTTCTCGATAGGAGGGCGAGAGACCCAGTACTTC; V gene: TRBV18; J gene: TRBJ2-5; D gene: .; clone size: many
CDR3 protein: CASSLGRGNSPLHF; CDR3 DNA: TGTGCCAGCAGTTTAGGAAGGGGTAATTCACCCCTCCACTTT; V gene: TRBV12-3/TRBV12-4; J gene: TRBJ1-6; D gene: .; clone size: many